These 28 T cell receptor beta chains originate from one sample sequenced in a study of blood T cell repertoires in COVID-19. Assay: immunoSEQ multiplex PCR; the TCRdb copy retains only in-frame clones and omits some. The sample yields over 100,000 clones, roughly 80% seen once. The source material was peripheral blood. The receptors here all came from a human donor in a cohort sampled during active COVID-19.

The chain employs TRBV6-5 and TRBJ1-2, with 10 bases aligning to TRBD1. CDR1 MNHEY and CDR2 SVGAGI come from the germline V gene. V gave up 2 bases and J gave up 8 bases; unmatched junction bases: 2. The CDR3 loop spans 13 amino acids. CDR3 DNA sequence: TGTGCCAGCAGTTACGACAGGGGGCGCGGCTACACCTTC. Translated: CASSYDRGRGYTF.

This clone was found a few times. The chain couples TRBV2 to TRBJ2-2, with TRBD1 as a possible D gene (7 bases). V lost 6 bases and J 6 bases, leaving 20 bases between the germline ends. CDR3 size: 16 residues. Per germline, CDR1 SNHLY and CDR2 FYNNEI. In nucleotides, the CDR3 is TGTGCCAGCAGGAGACTGACAGGGAGGCGGGCCGGGGAGCTGTTTTTT. Protein product: CASRRLTGRRAGELFF.

The chain is built from TRBV5-1 and TRBJ1-2, with 7 bases fitting TRBD1. This CDR3 spans 14 amino acids. Germline CDR1 and CDR2: SGHRS and YFSETQ. J lost 6 bases, V lost 4 bases, and 9 bases had no gene match. Written as DNA, the CDR3 is TGCGCCAGCAGCCCCGGAGGGGGCGCGCATGGCTACACCTTC. Translation: CASSPGGGAHGYTF.

The V and J genes are TRBV19 and TRBJ1-3, with D perhaps matching TRBD1 (5 bases). Looked up from germline, CDR1 is LNHDA and CDR2 is SQIVND (reference sequence). The CDR3 has 17 amino acids. With 5 bases removed from V and 0 bases from J, the gap between germline ends came to 17 bases. The CDR3 region is CASSGATAGSSGNTIYF. CDR3 coding DNA: TGTGCCAGTAGTGGGGCCACAGCGGGTAGCTCTGGAAACACCATATATTTT.

The CDR3 sequence: CASSLVWTKPNEQFF. The DNA for the CDR3 is TGTGCCAGCAGCTTGGTGTGGACAAAGCCGAATGAGCAGTTCTTC. The rearrangement uses TRBV5-4 and TRBJ2-1; D might be TRBD1 (5 bases). Germline loops: CDR1 SGHNT, CDR2 YYREEE (reference sequence). This CDR3 spans 15 amino acids. Trimming took 0 bases from V and 7 from J, leaving 14 bases between them.

The gene calls are TRBV19 and TRBJ2-3, with D possibly matching TRBD1 (6 bases). Germline V CDR1 and CDR2: LNHDA, SQIVND (reference sequence). With 6 bases removed from V and 6 bases from J, the gap between germline ends came to 7 bases. The length of the CDR3 is 11 residues. CDR3 in amino acids: CASRRGDTQYF. CDR3 coding DNA: TGTGCCAGTAGAAGGGGGGATACGCAGTATTTT.

The V call is TRBV18, the J call TRBJ2-6; D is ambiguous. The CDR3 sequence is 14 residues long. With 6 bases removed from V and 0 bases from J, the gap between germline ends came to 6 bases. From germline, CDR1 is KGHSH and CDR2 LQKENI. The CDR3 sequence: CASSSSSGANVLTF. As DNA, the CDR3 is TGTGCCAGCTCTTCCTCCTCTGGGGCCAACGTCCTGACTTTC. Complete variable domain (other parts from reference TRBV18 and TRBJ2-6): NAGVMQNPRHLVRRRGQEARLRCSPMKGHSHVYWYRQLPEEGLKFMVYLQKENIIDESGMPKERFSAEFPKEGPSILRIQQVVRGDSAAYFCASSSSSGANVLTFGAGSRLTVL.

A few counts support this clone. This chain uses TRBV6-1 with TRBJ2-5; the D gene is possibly TRBD1 (5 bases). The CDR3 is made up of 18 amino acids. The germline V gene encodes CDR1 MNHNS and CDR2 SASEGT. Trimming stripped 2 bases from V and 4 bases from J, with 23 bases between. The CDR3 spells CASSETWRPGRIGETQYF. The CDR3 coding sequence is TGTGCCAGCAGTGAAACTTGGCGTCCAGGGCGGATTGGAGAGACCCAGTACTTC.

V usage is TRBV19 and J usage is TRBJ2-5; TRBD2 matches 7 bases. Trimming removed 1 base from V and 1 base from J; junction bases left unmatched: 9. The CDR3 has 17 amino acids. Looked up from germline, CDR1 is LNHDA and CDR2 is SQIVND (reference sequence). The CDR3 nucleotides read TGTGCCAGTAGTATAGCGGGGGGACCAAAGGGCCAAGAGACCCAGTACTTC. It is translated as CASSIAGGPKGQETQYF.

The chain has TRBV28 and TRBJ1-5; 7 bases agree with TRBD1. Germline V gives CDR1 MDHEN, CDR2 SYDVKM. The length of the CDR3 is 14 residues. J was trimmed by 1 base and V by 6 bases; bases with no gene match: 3. The CDR3 DNA reads TGTGCCAGCAGGGGACAGAGGAGCAATCAGCCCCAGCATTTT. Protein product: CASRGQRSNQPQHF.

The chain is built from TRBV5-6 and TRBJ2-7; TRBD1 agrees at 7 bases. CDR1 is SGHDT and CDR2 is YYEEEE in the germline V gene. J gave up 5 bases and V 5 bases, and 4 bases lay outside the gene matches. CDR3 length: 12 amino acids. The CDR3 here is CASSLDRHEQYF. CDR3 nucleotide sequence: TGTGCCAGCAGTCTGGACAGGCACGAGCAGTACTTC. Using reference TRBV5-6 and TRBJ2-7 for the parts outside the CDR3, the full variable domain is DAGVTQSPTHLIKTRGQQVTLRCSPKSGHDTVSWYQQALGQGPQFIFQYYEEEERQRGNFPDRFSGHQFPNYSSELNVNALLLGDSALYLCASSLDRHEQYFGPGTRLTVT.

Points on this clone: The junction differs from germline at one of its ends, possibly a read error. This sequence joins TRBV2 and TRBJ2-3; 10 nucleotides line up with TRBD2. Germline CDR1 reads SNHLY; CDR2 reads FYNNEI. The CDR3 extends over 14 amino acids. The CDR3, as DNA: TGTGCCATCAGTAGCGGGGGGTCGGTAAATACGCAGTATTTT. Translation gives CAISSGGSVNTQYF.

The chain is built from TRBV18 and TRBJ1-3, with D possibly being TRBD1 (6 bases). The CDR3 contains 15 residues. V lost 5 bases, J lost 2 bases, and 13 bases lay in between. From germline, CDR1 is KGHSH and CDR2 LQKENI. The CDR3 is CASSDGRGPGNTIYF. CDR3 in DNA: TGTGCCAGCTCAGACGGCAGGGGACCTGGAAACACCATATATTTT.

This chain connects TRBV6-5 to TRBJ1-4; 7 positions match TRBD1. After removal of 5 bases from V and 7 bases from J, the junction contained 7 bases not matched to a gene. Germline V gene lookup returns CDR1 MNHEY and CDR2 SVGAGI. CDR3 length equals 14 residues. The CDR3 nucleotides read TGTGCCAGCAGTCCAGACAGGGTGTCTGAAAAACTGTTTTTT. It specifies CASSPDRVSEKLFF.

This chain links TRBV2 with TRBJ1-6; D is uncertain. The CDR3 runs to 13 residues. The germline CDR1 and CDR2 sequences are SNHLY and FYNNEI. Trimming removed 7 bases at V and 7 bases at J, with 11 bases between. The CDR3 sequence: CASIETGNSPLHF. The CDR3 nucleotides read TGTGCCAGCATCGAGACCGGGAATTCACCCCTCCACTTT.

The chain recombines TRBV5-1 with TRBJ2-1, with 7 bases aligning to TRBD1. V trimming: 1 base; J trimming: 7 bases; junction bases outside the gene matches: 5. Germline CDR1 is SGHRS and CDR2 is YFSETQ. There are 14 residues in the CDR3. The CDR3 here is CASSLSTGENEQFF. The CDR3 nucleotides read TGCGCCAGCAGCTTGTCTACAGGGGAAAATGAGCAGTTCTTC.

The V and J genes are TRBV20-1 and TRBJ2-1; D remains ambiguous. The CDR3 runs to 10 residues. Looked up from germline, CDR1 is DFQATT and CDR2 is SNEGSKA (reference sequence). V was pared by 6 bases and J by 3 bases, with 3 bases between. CDR3 in DNA: TGCAGTGCACACTACAATGAGCAGTTCTTC. It yields the protein CSAHYNEQFF.

V and J are TRBV25-1 and TRBJ2-7, with D possibly being TRBD2 (6 bases). The CDR3 runs to 14 residues. The germline gives CDR1 MGHDK, CDR2 SYGVNS. V was clipped by 10 bases and J by 2 bases, with 18 bases between them. The CDR3 DNA sequence: TGTGCCACCGAAGGGCGGGACGGCACCTACGAGCAGTACTTC. Translated, it gives CATEGRDGTYEQYF.

This sequence joins TRBV13 and TRBJ1-3; 7 bases line up with TRBD1. CDR3 length equals 16 residues. Germline V gives CDR1 PRHDT, CDR2 FYEKMQ (reference sequence). V trimming: 0 bases; J trimming: 0 bases; junction bases outside the gene matches: 2. CDR3 protein: CASSLGTGSSGNTIYF. Written as DNA, the CDR3 is TGTGCCAGCAGCTTAGGGACAGGGAGCTCTGGAAACACCATATATTTT. The full variable domain, in which reference TRBV13 and TRBJ1-3 provide the parts outside the CDR3, is AAGVIQSPRHLIKEKRETATLKCYPIPRHDTVYWYQQGPGQDPQFLISFYEKMQSDKGSIPDRFSAQQFSDYHSELNMSSLELGDSALYFCASSLGTGSSGNTIYFGEGSWLTVV.

This rearrangement joins TRBV7-2 to TRBJ2-2, with D perhaps TRBD1 (5 bases). This CDR3 region has 15 residues. V dropped 5 bases and J dropped 4 bases, with 14 bases sitting between them. From germline, CDR1 is SGHTA and CDR2 FQGNSA. CDR3 in amino acids: CASSEKTVPTGELFF. CDR3 nucleotides: TGTGCCAGCAGCGAGAAGACAGTACCCACCGGGGAGCTGTTTTTT.

The rearrangement joins TRBV18 to TRBJ1-6; 9 bases map to TRBD1. The CDR3 extends over 15 amino acids. The V and J ends lost 3 bases and 7 bases, in that order; junction bases with no gene match: 4. The V gene's germline CDR1 is KGHSH and CDR2 LQKENI. CDR3 bases: TGTGCCAGCTCACCCCAGGGACAGGGAAATTCACCCCTCCACTTT. It encodes CASSPQGQGNSPLHF.

V gene TRBV5-1 combines with J gene TRBJ2-5; no definite D call. Trimming took 3 bases from V and 2 from J, leaving 11 bases between them. Germline values: CDR1 SGHRS, CDR2 YFSETQ. This CDR3 is built from 14 residues. CDR3 bases: TGCGCCAGCAGCTCGTTACAGAGTCAAGAGACCCAGTACTTC. Translating gives CASSSLQSQETQYF.

V gene TRBV4-3 combines with J gene TRBJ2-7; 10 bases match TRBD2. The CDR3 has 15 amino acids. Losses at the gene ends were 5 bases for V and 3 bases for J; bases not matched to a gene: 7. CDR1 is LGHNA and CDR2 is YSLEER in the germline V gene. This CDR3 is CASSFSGGNLYEQYF. CDR3 coding DNA: TGCGCCAGCAGCTTTAGCGGGGGGAACCTCTACGAGCAGTACTTC.

This chain links TRBV25-1 with TRBJ2-3; D uncertain. The CDR3 contains 13 residues. Germline CDR1 reads MGHDK; CDR2 reads SYGVNS. Trimming removed 3 bases from V and 6 bases from J, with 10 bases in between. The CDR3 region is CASSDPPRDTQYF. The DNA for the CDR3 is TGTGCCAGCAGTGACCCCCCGAGGGATACGCAGTATTTT.

The chain recombines TRBV18 with TRBJ2-7; maybe TRBD2 (6 bases). The CDR3 is made up of 13 amino acids. The germline V and J ends were trimmed by 1 base and 6 bases, with 10 bases remaining between them. Per germline, CDR1 KGHSH and CDR2 LQKENI. CDR3 sequence (DNA): TGTGCCAGCTCACCACGGCTCGGGGGCGAGCAGTACTTC. This codes for CASSPRLGGEQYF.

The chain recombines TRBV4-3 with TRBJ2-7; 7 bases map to TRBD1. The CDR3 runs 15 residues. Germline loops: CDR1 LGHNA, CDR2 YSLEER. The trim removed 5 bases at V and 6 bases at J, leaving 13 bases unmatched. CDR3 sequence reads: CASSTRDSTLGEQYF. CDR3 sequence (DNA): TGCGCCAGCAGCACTCGGGACAGCACCTTGGGCGAGCAGTACTTC.

The V and J genes are TRBV30 and TRBJ2-4, with a weak D call TRBD2 (6 bases). The V and J ends lost 3 bases and 0 bases respectively, with 12 bases between them. Germline CDR1 and CDR2: GTSNPN and SVGIG (reference sequence). This CDR3 is 15 amino acids long. The DNA of the CDR3 is TGTGCCTGGAGCCCCAAGGGACTAGCCAAAAACATTCAGTACTTC. This gives the protein CAWSPKGLAKNIQYF.

The chain joins TRBV10-2 to TRBJ2-7, with a tentative D call TRBD2 (7 bases). CDR1 and CDR2 (germline): WSHSY, SAAADI. The V gene lost 8 bases and the J gene lost 6 bases, with 17 bases spanning the gap. The CDR3 is 13 residues long. The CDR3 DNA follows: TGCGCCAGCCGGGGGGCCGGCCTTAGCGAGCAGTACTTC. Its protein product is CASRGAGLSEQYF.